This T cell receptor beta chain was documented in a study of T-cell memory formation after mild COVID-19. Study summary: Among the donors, TCR clusters were largely specific to each donor.

Via MiXCR, TCRdb re-called the 5' RACE reads, giving one row per CDR3 protein. In the table there are fewer than 350,000 distinct CDR3 sequences, roughly 17% of which are singletons. CDR1 and CDR2 (germline): SEHNR, FQNEAQ (reference sequence). V was cut by 6 bases and J by 0 bases, with 14 bases left in between. CDR3 length equals 16 residues. V usage is TRBV7-9 and J usage is TRBJ2-2; perhaps TRBD1 as D (5 bases). The sample consisted of PBMCs or a T cell subset sorted from them (not recorded which). The source of this sequence is a young man who had mild COVID-19 (a few samples of this study predate the infection). Cell type and time point are not known. Here the CDR3 DNA reads TGTGCCAGCAGTCCGACAGAGGCCCCGAACACCGGGGAGCTGTTTTTT. Translated, it gives CASSPTEAPNTGELFF.